Each of the 30 T cell receptor beta chains below was sequenced from the same sample in a study of T-cell memory formation after mild COVID-19. TCRdb reanalysed the 5' RACE reads using MiXCR and keeps one entry per CDR3 protein. The sample lists 500,000 to 650,000 distinct CDR3 sequences, about 22% occurring once. Sequenced sample: PBMCs or a T cell subset sorted from them (not recorded which). The receptors shown here come from an adult woman who had mild COVID-19 (a few samples of this study predate the infection). Cell type and time point are not known.

This sequence joins TRBV18 and TRBJ2-7; no definite D call. CDR1 and CDR2 (germline): KGHSH, LQKENI. There are 15 residues in the CDR3. With 3 bases removed from V and 2 bases from J, the gap between germline ends came to 14 bases. The CDR3 loop reads CASSPQYSATYEQYF. The CDR3 DNA sequence: TGTGCCAGCTCACCGCAGTACAGTGCAACCTACGAGCAGTACTTC.

A few counts support this clonotype. This chain connects TRBV12-3 or TRBV12-4 to TRBJ1-1, with a tentative D call TRBD1 (6 bases). CDR3 length: 14 amino acids. V was shortened by 7 bases and J by 2 bases, with 14 bases between the two germline ends. CDR3: CASTEDSTNTEAFF. In DNA form, the CDR3 reads TGTGCCAGCACCGAGGACAGTACAAACACTGAAGCTTTCTTT.

This clonotype was seen repeatedly, ten times or more. The chain has TRBV2 and TRBJ2-5; D perhaps matches TRBD2 (5 bases). Germline CDR1 reads SNHLY; CDR2 reads FYNNEI. The length of the CDR3 is 13 residues. The V gene lost 3 bases and the J gene lost 3 bases, with 8 bases spanning the gap. The CDR3: CASSERRKETQYF. CDR3 nucleotides: TGTGCCAGCAGTGAGAGGAGGAAAGAGACCCAGTACTTC.

In this sample, this clonotype turned up a few times. The chain links TRBV5-1 to TRBJ1-5; tentative D call: TRBD1 (6 bases). Germline CDR1 is SGHRS and CDR2 is YFSETQ. The CDR3 runs 12 residues. V shed 5 bases and J shed 9 bases, with 12 bases lying between them. The CDR3 nucleotides read TGCGCCAGCAGACCTACAGGGCGGCCCCAGCATTTT. As protein: CASRPTGRPQHF.

This clonotype was detected a few times. This sequence joins TRBV4-1 and TRBJ2-3; 11 bases are a match to TRBD2. V dropped 6 bases and J dropped 5; count of bases not matched to a gene: 4. There are 14 residues in the CDR3. CDR1 MGHRA and CDR2 YSYEKL come from the germline V gene. The CDR3 protein is CASRLAGGEDTQYF. Written as DNA, the CDR3 is TGCGCCAGCAGGCTAGCGGGGGGAGAAGATACGCAGTATTTT.

Only a few counts were recorded for this clonotype. J is TRBJ1-6 and V is TRBV12-3 or TRBV12-4, with 11 positions matching TRBD1. After removal of 5 bases from V and 7 bases from J, the junction contained 16 bases not matched to a gene. The CDR3 has 19 residues. The CDR3 loop is CASSPDRGLRVSKNSPLHF. CDR3 coding DNA: TGTGCCAGCAGTCCGGACAGGGGGCTTCGCGTTTCGAAGAATTCACCCCTCCACTTT.

V usage is TRBV18 and J usage is TRBJ2-7; TRBD2 matches at 8 bases. Germline V lookup: CDR1 KGHSH, CDR2 LQKENI. This CDR3 spans 14 amino acids. Trimming cost V 3 bases and J 5 bases; bases outside gene matches: 6. CDR3 sequence: CASSPPGGLNEQYF. The CDR3 DNA sequence: TGTGCCAGCTCACCTCCGGGGGGGCTTAACGAGCAGTACTTC.

This clonotype was picked up a small number of times. The genes are TRBV5-6 and TRBJ1-2, with unresolved D. CDR3 size: 15 residues. The germline gives CDR1 SGHDT, CDR2 YYEEEE. Trimming took 4 bases from V and 4 from J, leaving 17 bases between them. CDR3 sequence reads: CASSRPLGSAYGYTF. The CDR3 DNA sequence: TGTGCCAGCAGCCGCCCTCTCGGATCTGCCTATGGCTACACCTTC.

This clonotype was observed at least ten times. The chain has TRBV4-1 and TRBJ2-7; 10 bases are shared with TRBD1. Germline assignment: CDR1 MGHRA and CDR2 YSYEKL. Unmatched junction bases numbered 3, after V lost 3 bases and J lost 1 base. This CDR3 has 15 amino acids. The CDR3 here is CASSHPGQGSYEQYF. The DNA for the CDR3 is TGCGCCAGCAGCCATCCGGGACAGGGGTCCTACGAGCAGTACTTC.

In its sample, this clonotype was seen many times. V gene TRBV2 combines with J gene TRBJ2-3; 8 bases are shared with TRBD1. Germline loops: CDR1 SNHLY, CDR2 FYNNEI. The trim removed 6 bases at V and 4 bases at J, leaving 6 bases unmatched. This CDR3 is 14 amino acids long. The CDR3 DNA reads TGTGCCAGCAGGGCCACGACAGGGGCAGATACGCAGTATTTT. Translated: CASRATTGADTQYF.

The chain joins TRBV9 to TRBJ2-3; D uncertain. The V gene's germline CDR1 is SGDLS and CDR2 YYNGEE. The V end lost 4 bases, the J end lost 2 bases, and 14 bases lay between the germline ends. The CDR3 is 15 residues long. The CDR3 loop reads CASSSSPLLTDTQYF. CDR3 coding DNA: TGTGCCAGCAGCAGTAGCCCCCTCCTCACAGATACGCAGTATTTT.

A few counts support this clonotype. This rearrangement joins TRBV30 to TRBJ2-5; TRBD2 matches at 10 bases. The ends lost 4 bases at V and 4 bases at J; junction bases unmatched: 3. The CDR3 sequence is 13 residues long. Germline values: CDR1 GTSNPN, CDR2 SVGIG (reference sequence). The CDR3 nucleotides are TGTGCCTGGATGAGACTAGCGGGAGAGACCCAGTACTTC. It yields the protein CAWMRLAGETQYF.

In its sample, this clonotype was seen a few times. CDR3 region: CASSFTLAGGPFSNTGELFF. The CDR3, as DNA: TGTGCCAGCAGCTTCACACTAGCGGGAGGGCCGTTCTCAAACACCGGGGAGCTGTTTTTT. The V gene is TRBV7-9, the J gene TRBJ2-2; the match to TRBD2 covers 13 bases. V shed 3 bases, J shed 2 bases, and the junction held 12 bases outside the gene matches. The CDR3 contains 20 residues. The germline gives CDR1 SEHNR, CDR2 FQNEAQ (reference sequence). Full variable domain (remainder filled in from reference TRBV7-9 and TRBJ2-2): DTGVSQNPRHKITKRGQNVTFRCDPISEHNRLYWYRQTLGQGPEFLTYFQNEAQLEKSRLLSDRFSAERPKGSFSTLEIQRTEQGDSAMYLCASSFTLAGGPFSNTGELFFGEGSRLTVL.

This clonotype was observed a handful of times. A read error may explain this, as a much larger clone is one base away. This chain joins TRBV6-1 and TRBJ2-3; D unclear. With 2 bases removed from V and 6 bases from J, the gap between germline ends came to 6 bases. The CDR3 is 12 residues long. Germline V CDR1 and CDR2: MNHNS, SASEGT. The CDR3 here is CASSEPRDTQYF. The CDR3 DNA is TGTGCCAGCAGTGAACCCAGGGATACGCAGTATTTT.

CDR3 in amino acids: CAWSVLAGDTGELFF. Here the CDR3 DNA reads TGTGCCTGGAGTGTACTAGCGGGAGACACCGGGGAGCTGTTTTTT. The V gene is TRBV30, the J gene TRBJ2-2, with 11 bases identical to TRBD2. Germline values: CDR1 GTSNPN, CDR2 SVGIG (reference sequence). The CDR3 has 15 residues. V lost 0 bases and J lost 3; bases outside the gene matches: 0.

The table lists this clonotype with a few counts. This chain joins TRBV12-3 or TRBV12-4 and TRBJ2-2; D is uncertain. The length of the CDR3 is 13 residues. Between the trimmed V and J ends, which lost 3 bases and 4 bases, there was a span of 6 bases. The CDR3 here is CASSFRSTGELFF. The CDR3 nucleotides read TGTGCCAGCAGTTTCCGGAGCACCGGGGAGCTGTTTTTT.

V gene TRBV20-1 combines with J gene TRBJ2-3, with 9 positions matching TRBD1. Looked up from germline, CDR1 is DFQATT and CDR2 is SNEGSKA (reference sequence). With 4 bases clipped from V and 3 bases from J, the junction kept 8 bases outside the gene matches. This CDR3 is built from 15 residues. The CDR3 DNA follows: TGCAGTGCTACCGGACAGGGGTTACTGACAGATACGCAGTATTTT. Its translation is CSATGQGLLTDTQYF.

This clonotype was detected only a few times. V usage is TRBV18 and J usage is TRBJ2-1; the match to TRBD2 covers 9 bases. Looked up from germline, CDR1 is KGHSH and CDR2 is LQKENI. Unmatched junction bases numbered 13, after V lost 2 bases and J lost 5 bases. This CDR3 has 18 residues. Here the CDR3 reads CASSPFNTGLAYNNEQFF. CDR3 coding DNA: TGTGCCAGCTCACCATTTAATACCGGACTAGCGTATAACAATGAGCAGTTCTTC.

V usage is TRBV9 and J usage is TRBJ1-4; maybe TRBD1 (5 bases). Germline V gene sequence: CDR1 SGDLS, CDR2 YYNGEE. The CDR3 has 16 amino acids. V shed 3 bases and J shed 7 bases, with 19 bases lying between them. The CDR3 loop is CASSAQGRVVGEKLFF. The CDR3 coding sequence is TGTGCCAGCAGCGCCCAGGGAAGGGTGGTAGGTGAAAAACTGTTTTTT.

This clonotype was seen more than once but under ten times. V usage is TRBV20-1 and J usage is TRBJ2-1; D is possibly TRBD1 (6 bases). CDR3 size: 13 residues. In germline, CDR1 is DFQATT, CDR2 SNEGSKA (reference sequence). CDR3 in DNA: TGCAGACCTGGACAGTCTACCTACAATGAGCAGTTCTTC. Translating gives CRPGQSTYNEQFF.

The chain combines TRBV7-9 with TRBJ1-1, with D unresolved. Per germline, CDR1 SEHNR and CDR2 FQNEAQ (reference sequence). This CDR3 contains 14 residues. V shed 2 bases and J shed 0 bases, with 7 bases lying between them. The CDR3 DNA reads as TGTGCCAGCAGCTTATCTAGTGTGAACACTGAAGCTTTCTTT. As protein: CASSLSSVNTEAFF.

The V and J genes are TRBV20-1 and TRBJ2-7; 9 nucleotides align to TRBD2. This CDR3 region has 15 residues. Looked up from germline, CDR1 is DFQATT and CDR2 is SNEGSKA (reference sequence). With V trimmed by 0 bases and J by 7 bases, 10 bases remained unmatched. The CDR3 reads CSARDRLAGLYEQYF. As DNA, the CDR3 is TGCAGTGCTAGAGATCGTCTAGCGGGGCTTTATGAGCAGTACTTC.

This chain links TRBV2 with TRBJ1-5; no definite D call. CDR1 is SNHLY and CDR2 is FYNNEI in the germline V gene. The CDR3 consists of 13 residues. The V end was cut by 2 bases, the J end by 4 bases, with 6 bases between. The CDR3 DNA reads TGTGCCAGCAGTGAACCCAGGAATCAGCCCCAGCATTTT. Its translation is CASSEPRNQPQHF. Together with reference TRBV2 and TRBJ1-5, the CDR3 gives the full variable domain: EPEVTQTPSHQVTQMGQEVILRCVPISNHLYFYWYRQILGQKVEFLVSFYNNEISEKSEIFDDQFSVERPDGSNFTLKIRSTKLEDSAMYFCASSEPRNQPQHFGDGTRLSIL.

In this sample, this clonotype turned up a few times. J is TRBJ1-5 and V is TRBV19; D is undetermined. The CDR3 extends over 14 amino acids. V lost 1 base and J lost 7, with 11 bases in between. CDR1 is LNHDA and CDR2 is SQIVND in the germline V gene (reference sequence). As DNA, the CDR3 is TGTGCCAGTAGTATAGTTCACTCCGGGCAGCCCCAGCATTTT. It translates to CASSIVHSGQPQHF.

This clonotype occurred many times. The rearrangement links TRBV7-9 to TRBJ1-1; D may be TRBD1 (5 bases). V was cut by 3 bases and J by 1 base, with 9 bases left in between. CDR3 length: 14 residues. Germline loops: CDR1 SEHNR, CDR2 FQNEAQ (reference sequence). CDR3 sequence reads: CASSLGGGNTEAFF. In nucleotides, the CDR3 is TGTGCCAGCAGCTTGGGGGGTGGGAACACTGAAGCTTTCTTT.

The chain's CDR3 is CSVEDRGGAANYGYTF. The CDR3 nucleotides are TGCAGCGTTGAAGATCGAGGGGGCGCTGCTAACTATGGCTACACCTTC. J is TRBJ1-2 and V is TRBV29-1; TRBD1 agrees at 7 bases. The CDR3 consists of 16 residues. The V gene's germline CDR1 is SQVTM and CDR2 ANQGSEA. V lost 0 bases to trimming and J lost 0 bases; unmatched junction nucleotides: 7.

The rearrangement uses TRBV15 and TRBJ2-7; TRBD2 is a possible D gene (5 bases). V lost 0 bases and J lost 0, with 12 bases in between. The CDR3 length is 16 residues. In germline, CDR1 is LNHNV, CDR2 YYDKDF (reference sequence). CDR3 protein: CATSRDNPRGSYEQYF. As DNA, the CDR3 is TGTGCCACCAGCAGAGATAACCCACGGGGCTCCTACGAGCAGTACTTC. The full variable domain, its missing parts supplied by reference TRBV15 and TRBJ2-7, is DAMVIQNPRYQVTQFGKPVTLSCSQTLNHNVMYWYQQKSSQAPKLLFHYYDKDFNNEADTPDNFQSRRPNTSFCFLDIRSPGLGDTAMYLCATSRDNPRGSYEQYFGPGTRLTVT.

This chain joins TRBV6-5 and TRBJ2-1; TRBD2 matches 9 bases. The trim removed 7 bases at V and 9 bases at J, leaving 16 bases unmatched. Germline CDR1 reads MNHEY; CDR2 reads SVGAGI. CDR3 length: 16 residues. The CDR3 here is CASTRRLAGGQVEQFF. The CDR3 region has the DNA TGTGCCAGCACCCGCCGCTTGGCGGGAGGGCAGGTTGAGCAGTTCTTC.

This clonotype was recorded a few times. The chain is built from TRBV3-1 and TRBJ2-7, with D possibly being TRBD2 (6 bases). Germline V lookup: CDR1 LGHDT, CDR2 YNNKEL (reference sequence). CDR3 length equals 13 residues. V lost 4 bases to trimming and J lost 6 bases, with 13 bases between them. For the CDR3, the DNA is TGTGCCAGCAGCCCAGCCGGAGGGGCCGAGCAGTACTTC. Residues: CASSPAGGAEQYF.

This rearrangement joins TRBV12-3 or TRBV12-4 to TRBJ2-7; no definite D call. V gave up 3 bases and J gave up 5 bases, with 11 bases separating them. The CDR3 is made up of 13 amino acids. This CDR3 reads CASSFGRTNEQYF. The CDR3 DNA reads TGTGCCAGCAGTTTCGGTAGAACCAACGAGCAGTACTTC.